These 5 T cell receptor beta chains share one sample of origin, sequenced in a study of blood T cell repertoires in COVID-19. Sequenced by immunoSEQ multiplex PCR; TCRdb stores in-frame clones only, minus some. The sample shows about 150,000 clones, 80% of them seen only once. The sequenced material came from peripheral blood. These TCRs come from a man between 60 and 75 years old with acute or convalescent COVID-19.

V and J are TRBV9 and TRBJ2-3; D might be TRBD2 (6 bases). The CDR3 is 15 amino acids. Germline values: CDR1 SGDLS, CDR2 YYNGEE. Trimming removed 3 bases from V and 6 bases from J, with 17 bases in between. The CDR3 DNA follows: TGTGCCAGCAGCGGTGGCGGGATTGTGGCGGATACGCAGTATTTT. This gives the protein CASSGGGIVADTQYF.

The chain joins TRBV7-3 to TRBJ1-1; no firm D call. Trimming stripped 5 bases from V and 2 bases from J, with 12 bases between. The CDR3 length is 14 residues. Per the germline V gene, CDR1 is SGHTA and CDR2 is FQGTGA. The CDR3 loop is CASSPSPGNTEAFF. As DNA, the CDR3 is TGTGCCAGCAGCCCAAGCCCGGGAAACACTGAAGCTTTCTTT.

The chain is built from TRBV18 and TRBJ2-2, with 11 bases matching TRBD1. V shed 3 bases, J shed 0 bases, and the junction held 0 bases outside the gene matches. From germline, CDR1 is KGHSH and CDR2 LQKENI. The CDR3 consists of 16 residues. The DNA of the CDR3 is TGTGCCAGCTCACCGGGACAGGGGGCGAACACCGGGGAGCTGTTTTTT. Translation: CASSPGQGANTGELFF. Variable domain in full (rest from reference TRBV18 and TRBJ2-2): NAGVMQNPRHLVRRRGQEARLRCSPMKGHSHVYWYRQLPEEGLKFMVYLQKENIIDESGMPKERFSAEFPKEGPSILRIQQVVRGDSAAYFCASSPGQGANTGELFFGEGSRLTVL.

The chain employs TRBV5-6 and TRBJ1-2; weak D call: TRBD1 (5 bases). The V gene lost 0 bases and the J gene lost 4 bases, with 13 bases spanning the gap. The CDR3 spans 15 residues. Per germline, CDR1 SGHDT and CDR2 YYEEEE. As DNA, the CDR3 is TGTGCCAGCAGCTTGGGGGTCACAGGTATCTATGGCTACACCTTC. Its translation: CASSLGVTGIYGYTF. Using reference TRBV5-6 and TRBJ1-2 for the parts outside the CDR3, the full variable domain is DAGVTQSPTHLIKTRGQQVTLRCSPKSGHDTVSWYQQALGQGPQFIFQYYEEEERQRGNFPDRFSGHQFPNYSSELNVNALLLGDSALYLCASSLGVTGIYGYTFGSGTRLTVV.

This chain uses TRBV3-1 (or the pseudogene TRBV3-2) with TRBJ2-1, with D maybe TRBD2 (5 bases). The V end lost 8 bases, the J end lost 9 bases, and 20 bases lay between the germline ends. In germline, CDR1 is LGHDT, CDR2 YNNKEL (reference sequence). The CDR3 length is 14 residues. The CDR3 DNA follows: TGTGCCAGCCACAATGGTGGATCGGCGGGTGAGCAGTTCTTC. Its protein is CASHNGGSAGEQFF.